A single sample is the source of the 20 T cell receptor beta chains below, sequenced in a study of T cells in Graves' hyperthyroidism and ophthalmopathy. There were TCR beta CDR3 regions amplified from RNA transcripts. The study used the HTBI primer set for a first-round RT-PCR of the TCR CDR3. TCRdb re-analysed the multiplex PCR reads in MiXCR, keeping a single row per CDR3 protein. There are roughly 200,000 distinct CDR3 sequences in the sample; around 17% occur only once, and approximately 40% lies in the top ten. The material sequenced was blood. These receptors were obtained from a man aged 40-50 years with Graves' hyperthyroidism.

The chain recombines TRBV24-1 with TRBJ1-6; D gene uncertain. V lost 4 bases to trimming and J lost 4 bases, with 7 bases between them. CDR1 is KGHDR, CDR2 SFDVKD, per germline. The CDR3 loop spans 14 amino acids. This chain's CDR3 is CATSDRGYNSPLHF. The DNA for the CDR3 is TGTGCCACCAGTGACCGGGGTTATAATTCACCCCTCCACTTT.

The rearrangement joins TRBV20-1 to TRBJ1-4; weak D call: TRBD1 (5 bases). V was shortened by 3 bases and J by 7 bases, with 12 bases between the two germline ends. The CDR3 loop spans 13 amino acids. In germline, CDR1 is DFQATT, CDR2 SNEGSKA (reference sequence). The CDR3 coding sequence is TGCAGTGCTAGGGCAGGGCTGGGTGAAAAACTGTTTTTT. It yields the protein CSARAGLGEKLFF.

This clonotype was seen ten or more times. The chain employs TRBV11-2 and TRBJ2-1; D is unclear. V was shortened by 0 bases and J by 6 bases, with 6 bases between the two germline ends. The CDR3 runs 13 residues. Germline CDR1 SGHAT, CDR2 FQNNGV. This CDR3 reads CASSLDIINEQFF. In nucleotides, the CDR3 is TGTGCCAGCAGCTTAGATATTATCAATGAGCAGTTCTTC.

The rearrangement uses TRBV10-3 and TRBJ2-7, with TRBD1 as a possible D gene (6 bases). The CDR3 contains 15 residues. V lost 3 bases and J 4 bases, leaving 16 bases between the germline ends. CDR1 is ENHRY, CDR2 SYGVKD, per germline. CDR3 loop: CAISDVNRDLYEQYF. CDR3 coding DNA: TGTGCCATCAGTGACGTTAACAGGGATTTATACGAGCAGTACTTC.

This clonotype came up many times. The chain has TRBV20-1 and TRBJ1-2; unclear D gene. The CDR3 has 12 residues. Germline loops: CDR1 DFQATT, CDR2 SNEGSKA (reference sequence). V was clipped by 0 bases and J by 8 bases, with 10 bases between them. CDR3 in DNA: TGCAGTGCTAGAGATATGGAGGGAGGCTACACCTTC. Translating gives CSARDMEGGYTF.

At least ten counts were recorded for this clonotype. This chain links TRBV7-2 with TRBJ1-1; TRBD1 is a possible D gene (6 bases). Germline V CDR1 and CDR2: SGHTA, FQGNSA. This CDR3 region has 16 residues. Trimming left V 5 bases short and J 1 base short, with 17 bases between. CDR3 DNA: TGTGCCAGCAGCCAAGGTCCGGGACATCCGAACACTGAAGCTTTCTTT. Encoded protein: CASSQGPGHPNTEAFF.

This clonotype occurred many times. This sequence joins TRBV6-1 and TRBJ2-1, with D possibly called TRBD1 or TRBD2 (7 bases each). V lost 2 bases to trimming and J lost 5 bases, with 13 bases between them. The CDR3 has 15 amino acids. Germline-derived CDR1 and CDR2 are MNHNS and SASEGT. CDR3 protein: CASSEPGGANNEQFF. CDR3 DNA: TGTGCCAGCAGTGAACCAGGGGGGGCCAACAATGAGCAGTTCTTC.

This clonotype was counted many times. The genes are TRBV28 and TRBJ2-1; 11 bases agree with TRBD2. The CDR3 length is 14 residues. Germline V CDR1 and CDR2: MDHEN, SYDVKM. With 1 base clipped from V and 7 bases from J, the junction kept 0 bases outside the gene matches. The CDR3 region is CASSLLAGGNEQFF. The CDR3 bases are TGTGCCAGCAGTTTATTAGCGGGGGGGAATGAGCAGTTCTTC.

This sequence joins TRBV10-2 and TRBJ2-1; D is perhaps TRBD2 (7 bases). This CDR3 comprises 15 residues. Germline lookup yields CDR1 WSHSY and CDR2 SAAADI. The V gene lost 4 bases and the J gene lost 7 bases, with 17 bases spanning the gap. DNA for the CDR3: TGCGCCAGCAGTGGGGGGGGCCGAGTTGAAAATGAGCAGTTCTTC. Protein: CASSGGGRVENEQFF.

With regard to this clonotype: A single base separates this from a much larger clone, so it may be a read error. The rearrangement uses TRBV7-2 and TRBJ1-1; no definite D call. Germline V gives CDR1 SGHTA, CDR2 FQGNSA. CDR3 length: 15 residues. The V end was cut by 0 bases, the J end by 4 bases, with 12 bases between. CDR3 DNA sequence: TGTGCCAGCAGCTTAGCGATTGAGACGAGCACTGAAGCTTTCTTT. This translates into CASSLAIETSTEAFF.

The chain recombines TRBV18 with TRBJ2-1; the D is unclear. Germline values: CDR1 KGHSH, CDR2 LQKENI. The CDR3 loop spans 11 amino acids. Deletions cut 8 bases from V and 4 bases from J, with 6 bases between. This CDR3 is CASKDYNEQFF. CDR3 in DNA: TGTGCCAGCAAGGATTACAATGAGCAGTTCTTC.

This clonotype was detected many times. CDR3 residues: CAISVDRATTGYTF. DNA of the CDR3: TGTGCCATCAGTGTGGACCGGGCAACGACTGGCTACACCTTC. The chain recombines TRBV10-3 with TRBJ1-2; D not certain. V lost 4 bases, J lost 7 bases, and 16 bases lay in between. There are 14 residues in the CDR3. CDR1 is ENHRY and CDR2 is SYGVKD in the germline V gene.

By share of the sample, this clonotype is medium-sized. The genes are TRBV15 and TRBJ2-7; 10 bases are a match to TRBD1. The CDR3 extends over 14 amino acids. V was pared by 3 bases and J by 5 bases, with 4 bases of the junction left unmatched. Germline values: CDR1 LNHNV, CDR2 YYDKDF (reference sequence). The CDR3 sequence is CATSSGTGEDEQYF. The CDR3 DNA is TGTGCCACCAGCAGTGGGACAGGGGAAGACGAGCAGTACTTC.

This chain links TRBV4-3 with TRBJ2-3, with 7 nucleotides matching TRBD1. Germline values: CDR1 LGHNA, CDR2 YSLEER. With 5 bases clipped from V and 6 bases from J, the junction kept 5 bases outside the gene matches. This CDR3 region has 13 residues. CDR3: CASSVLRGDTQYF. CDR3 bases: TGCGCCAGCAGCGTTCTCAGGGGGGATACGCAGTATTTT.

The chain is built from TRBV28 and TRBJ2-7; the match to TRBD1 covers 10 bases. The CDR3 sequence is 16 residues long. J gave up 0 bases and V 6 bases, and 8 bases lay outside the gene matches. Germline assignment: CDR1 MDHEN and CDR2 SYDVKM. The CDR3 spells CASSRGQGFISYEQYF. In DNA, the CDR3 is TGTGCCAGCAGCCGGGGACAGGGGTTCATCTCCTACGAGCAGTACTTC.

In regard to this clonotype: This may be a read error: a much more frequent sequence differs by one nucleotide. This CDR3 is missing its conserved last phenylalanine or tryptophan, likely due to a read error. The rearrangement links TRBV5-1 to TRBJ2-2; D is perhaps TRBD1 (6 bases). The CDR3 sequence is 16 residues long. Deletions cut 0 bases from V and 1 base from J, with 10 bases between. Germline V gives CDR1 SGHRS, CDR2 YFSETQ. CDR3 bases: TGCGCCAGCAGCTTGGCCCTGACAGGGAACACCGGGGAGCTGTTTCTT. Translated: CASSLALTGNTGELFL.

The J gene is TRBJ2-3, the V gene TRBV7-2; TRBD2 might be the D (6 bases). V was clipped by 5 bases and J by 4 bases, with 13 bases between them. Germline lookup yields CDR1 SGHTA and CDR2 FQGNSA. The CDR3 has 14 amino acids. The CDR3 loop is CASSLLARADTQYF. For the CDR3, the DNA is TGTGCCAGCAGCCTCCTAGCGCGGGCAGATACGCAGTATTTT.

This clonotype was observed at least ten times. The chain uses TRBV7-9 and TRBJ2-7; D unresolved. CDR1 is SEHNR and CDR2 is FQNEAQ in the germline V gene (reference sequence). The CDR3 totals 14 residues. Trimming removed 4 bases at V and 3 bases at J, with 13 bases between. As DNA, the CDR3 is TGTGCCAGCAGCTCTGGGTGGCAGCTCTACGAGCAGTACTTC. Residues: CASSSGWQLYEQYF.

This clonotype has ten or more counts. The rearrangement links TRBV30 to TRBJ1-5; D is perhaps TRBD1 (6 bases). Germline values: CDR1 GTSNPN, CDR2 SVGIG (reference sequence). The germline V and J ends were trimmed by 4 bases and 4 bases, with 17 bases remaining between them. This CDR3 region has 15 residues. CDR3 residues: CAWTWGRGENQPQHF. Written as DNA, the CDR3 is TGTGCCTGGACCTGGGGCAGGGGCGAAAATCAGCCCCAGCATTTT.

The V and J genes are TRBV7-2 and TRBJ2-1, with 11 bases matching TRBD2. After removal of 1 base from V and 10 bases from J, the junction contained 6 bases not matched to a gene. This CDR3 spans 15 amino acids. The germline CDR1 and CDR2 sequences are SGHTA and FQGNSA. Written as DNA, the CDR3 is TGTGCCAGCAGCTTAGTGGCGGGACTAGCGGAAGAGCAGTTCTTC. Encoded protein: CASSLVAGLAEEQFF.